This TCR beta chain was observed in a study of identifying expanded T cells in peripheral blood. The CDR3 loop spans 17 amino acids. Looked up from germline, CDR1 is MNHNS and CDR2 is SASEGT. V lost 4 bases to trimming and J lost 4 bases; unmatched junction nucleotides: 7. Assay used: immunoSEQ multiplex PCR; TCRdb lists only in-frame clones, some missing. The table has about 78,000 clones, approximately 85% seen once. This TCR was recovered from a person aged 18 to 75 in good health. The sequencing input was blood. The chain joins TRBV6-1 to TRBJ2-2; the match to TRBD2 covers 12 bases. The CDR3 region is CASSARLAGESTGELFF. CDR3 DNA: TGTGCCAGCAGTGCCCGACTAGCGGGAGAGAGCACCGGGGAGCTGTTTTTT.